What follows are 10 T cell receptor beta chains derived from one specimen sequenced in a study of T cells in Graves' hyperthyroidism and ophthalmopathy. The CDR3 regions of TCR beta were amplified from RNA transcripts. The primer set for the first-round RT-PCR of the TCR CDR3 was HTBI. Using its own MiXCR run on the multiplex PCR reads, TCRdb lists one record per CDR3 protein. The table has a few hundred thousand distinct CDR3 sequences, approximately 15% seen once. The sequenced sample was blood. The receptors originated from a middle-aged woman with Graves' ophthalmopathy.

This clonotype has ten or more counts. The chain employs TRBV27 and TRBJ1-2; possibly TRBD1 for D (6 bases). The V and J ends lost 10 bases and 7 bases respectively, with 13 bases between them. Germline CDR1 reads MNHEY; CDR2 reads SMNVEV (reference sequence). The CDR3 is 11 amino acids. This CDR3 is CATRRGFGYTF. The CDR3 DNA reads TGTGCCACCCGAAGGGGGTTTGGCTACACCTTC.

This clonotype was seen repeatedly, ten times or more. This chain links TRBV11-2 with TRBJ2-7, with TRBD1 identical over 11 bases. Germline V gene data show CDR1 as SGHAT and CDR2 as FQNNGV. This CDR3 contains 14 residues. Trimming cost V 5 bases and J 6 bases; bases outside gene matches: 6. The CDR3 bases are TGTGCCAGCAGCCCCGGGACAGGGGGGGCCGAGCAGTACTTC. It codes for CASSPGTGGAEQYF.

This clonotype was seen at least ten times. The chain carries TRBV20-1 and TRBJ2-5; D gene uncertain. Trimming cost V 0 bases and J 2 bases, with 1 base left between them. Germline V gives CDR1 DFQATT, CDR2 SNEGSKA (reference sequence). The CDR3 runs 11 residues. CDR3 sequence reads: CSARDQETQYF. The CDR3 nucleotides read TGCAGTGCTAGAGATCAAGAGACCCAGTACTTC.

V usage is TRBV30 and J usage is TRBJ2-4, with TRBD2 matching 10 bases. Germline assignment: CDR1 GTSNPN and CDR2 SVGIG (reference sequence). The CDR3 loop spans 12 amino acids. The ends lost 7 bases at V and 7 bases at J; junction bases unmatched: 4. The CDR3: CASAGGGNIQYF. The CDR3 DNA is TGTGCCTCAGCGGGAGGGGGCAACATTCAGTACTTC.

There are many counts of this clonotype. The rearrangement uses TRBV2 and TRBJ2-3, with D uncertain. Trimming shortened V by 6 bases and J by 0 bases, and 10 bases separated the two germline ends. Germline V gives CDR1 SNHLY, CDR2 FYNNEI. The CDR3 has 14 residues. In DNA, the CDR3 is TGTGCCAGCAGAGCTCATGCGAGCACAGATACGCAGTATTTT. Protein product: CASRAHASTDTQYF.

The rearrangement uses TRBV19 and TRBJ1-5; the D is unclear. Germline CDR1 and CDR2: LNHDA and SQIVND (reference sequence). The CDR3 runs to 14 residues. Trimming cost V 3 bases and J 1 base, with 7 bases left between them. In DNA form, the CDR3 reads TGTGCCAGTAGTATTAGGGAAAGCAATCAGCCCCAGCATTTT. Its protein product is CASSIRESNQPQHF.

With respect to this clonotype: Relative to the germline gene, one junction end is altered; a read error may explain this. V gene TRBV12-3 or TRBV12-4 combines with J gene TRBJ1-3; tentative D call: TRBD1 (5 bases). The length of the CDR3 is 12 residues. The chain's CDR3 is CASRTAGNAIYF. CDR3 coding DNA: TGTGCCAGCAGGACAGCTGGAAACGCCATATATTTT.

V is TRBV27 and J is TRBJ2-1; TRBD2 matches at 11 bases. The CDR3 is 14 residues long. J gave up 8 bases and V 6 bases, and 6 bases lay outside the gene matches. CDR1 MNHEY and CDR2 SMNVEV come from the germline V gene (reference sequence). This CDR3 is CASRGLAVIHEQFF. The CDR3 DNA reads as TGTGCCAGCAGGGGACTAGCGGTTATTCATGAGCAGTTCTTC.

This clonotype was observed a handful of times. CDR3 DNA: TGTGCCAGCAGCGCTATATCTGGGACTAGCGGAAGCTCCTACAATGAGCAGTTCTTC. This codes for CASSAISGTSGSSYNEQFF. This chain joins TRBV11-2 and TRBJ2-1; TRBD2 matches at 11 bases. V was pared by 5 bases and J by 0 bases, with 12 bases of the junction left unmatched. Germline CDR1 and CDR2: SGHAT and FQNNGV. The CDR3 sequence is 19 residues long.

This clonotype showed up just a few times. V and J are TRBV28 and TRBJ2-5; 11 positions match TRBD2. With V trimmed by 5 bases and J by 5 bases, 10 bases remained unmatched. Germline CDR1 and CDR2: MDHEN and SYDVKM. CDR3 length: 16 residues. The CDR3: CASSRNSGRVLETQYF. The CDR3 DNA reads as TGTGCCAGCAGTCGAAATAGCGGGAGGGTTTTGGAGACCCAGTACTTC.